This T cell receptor beta chain comes out of a study of T-cell memory formation after mild COVID-19. V lost 8 bases and J 0 bases, leaving 11 bases between the germline ends. The CDR3 is 13 amino acids. From germline, CDR1 is MNHEY and CDR2 SVGEGT. TCRdb reanalysed the 5' RACE reads using MiXCR and keeps one entry per CDR3 protein. The sample carries approximately 170,000 distinct CDR3 sequences, 13% recorded once. The clonotype originates from a man aged 18 to 29 who had mild COVID-19 (a few samples of this study predate the infection). Cell type and time point are not known. This chain connects TRBV6-2 or TRBV6-3 to TRBJ2-7; D not certain. Sequenced input: PBMCs or a T cell subset sorted from them (not recorded which). CDR3 DNA: TGTGCCAGCCGATCGATTGCCTCCTACGAGCAGTACTTC. It translates to CASRSIASYEQYF.